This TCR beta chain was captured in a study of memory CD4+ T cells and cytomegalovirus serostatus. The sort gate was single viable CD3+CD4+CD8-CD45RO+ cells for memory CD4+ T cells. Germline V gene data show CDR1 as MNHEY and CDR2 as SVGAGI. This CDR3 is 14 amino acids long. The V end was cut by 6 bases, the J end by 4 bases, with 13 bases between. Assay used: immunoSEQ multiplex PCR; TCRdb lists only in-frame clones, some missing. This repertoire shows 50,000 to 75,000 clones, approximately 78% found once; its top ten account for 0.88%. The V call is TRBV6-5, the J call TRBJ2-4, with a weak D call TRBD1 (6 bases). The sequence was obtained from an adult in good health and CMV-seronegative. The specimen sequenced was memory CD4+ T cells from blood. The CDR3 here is CASSPGTRKNIQYF. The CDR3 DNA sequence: TGTGCCAGCAGCCCCGGGACAAGAAAAAACATTCAGTACTTC.